The rows below give T cell receptor beta chains drawn from one sample of a study of beta chain features in type 1 diabetes. Repertoires were generated with immunoSEQ multiplex PCR, while TCRdb's copy carries only in-frame clones and drops some. The sample shows about 650,000 clones, 9.5% to 15% of them seen only once. What was sequenced was naive CD4+ T cells from blood. The source is a young man with type 1 diabetes. Both conserved end residues are trimmed from each CDR3. Fields, in order: clone size, V gene, J gene, CDR3 protein. The size entry is marked missing in some rows and otherwise reads once, few, many or a size class.

few	TRBV10-3	TRBJ2-5	AISERLAGGQETQY
-	TRBV2	TRBJ2-2	ASSRDSNTGELF
-	TRBV6-5	TRBJ2-3	ASSLGLAGEADTQY
few	TRBV7-2	TRBJ2-3	ASSLGVGHTQY
-	TRBV19	TRBJ2-5	ASSPTGAQETQY
few	TRBV5-4	TRBJ1-2	ASSSIGVAYGYT
-	TRBV19	TRBJ1-4	ASSALATNEKLF
-	TRBV9	TRBJ1-5	ASSQNSGDQPQH
few	TRBV27	TRBJ2-5	ASSPRTGVFQETQY
few	TRBV7-2	TRBJ2-3	ASRQPGTSTDTQY
-	TRBV5-4	TRBJ2-5	ASSFFSGGSGETQY
-	TRBV4-2	TRBJ2-2	ASSHPDRGNTGELF
-	TRBV6-6	TRBJ2-7	ASSPTGTSGYEQY
-	TRBV6-5	TRBJ2-7	ASSYGASTYEQY
-	TRBV28	TRBJ1-2	ASKGVGSYGYT
-	TRBV7-9	TRBJ1-5	ASSPQDSNQPQH
-	TRBV9	TRBJ1-2	ASSENQGNYGYT
-	TRBV6-1	TRBJ2-1	ASSGQSSSYNEQF
few	TRBV9	TRBJ2-1	ASSVAGDRAGENEQF
-	TRBV29-1	TRBJ2-5	SAEGLAGGLETQY
-	TRBV9	TRBJ1-3	ASSVDGGVGNTIY
few	TRBV11-2	TRBJ1-6	ASSSTRTGAGSPLH
-	TRBV4-3	TRBJ2-2	ASSQLGLAGNTGELF
few	TRBV29-1	TRBJ1-5	SERPPRPPQH
-	TRBV29-1	-	SAGDGSYEQY